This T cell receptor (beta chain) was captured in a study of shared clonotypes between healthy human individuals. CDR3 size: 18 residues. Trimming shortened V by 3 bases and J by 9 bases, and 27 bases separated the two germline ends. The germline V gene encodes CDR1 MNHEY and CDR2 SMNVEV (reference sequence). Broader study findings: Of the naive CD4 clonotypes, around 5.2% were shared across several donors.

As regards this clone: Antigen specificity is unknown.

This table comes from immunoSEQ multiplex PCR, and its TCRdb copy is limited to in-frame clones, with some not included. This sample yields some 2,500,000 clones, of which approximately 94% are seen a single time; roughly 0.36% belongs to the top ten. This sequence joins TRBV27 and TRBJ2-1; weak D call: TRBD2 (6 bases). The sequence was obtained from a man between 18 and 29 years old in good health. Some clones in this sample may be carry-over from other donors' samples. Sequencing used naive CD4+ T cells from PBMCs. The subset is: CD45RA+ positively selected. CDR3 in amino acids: CASSFPSRTLLARSEQFF. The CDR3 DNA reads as TGTGCCAGCAGTTTCCCATCAAGAACCTTACTAGCCCGGAGTGAGCAGTTCTTC.